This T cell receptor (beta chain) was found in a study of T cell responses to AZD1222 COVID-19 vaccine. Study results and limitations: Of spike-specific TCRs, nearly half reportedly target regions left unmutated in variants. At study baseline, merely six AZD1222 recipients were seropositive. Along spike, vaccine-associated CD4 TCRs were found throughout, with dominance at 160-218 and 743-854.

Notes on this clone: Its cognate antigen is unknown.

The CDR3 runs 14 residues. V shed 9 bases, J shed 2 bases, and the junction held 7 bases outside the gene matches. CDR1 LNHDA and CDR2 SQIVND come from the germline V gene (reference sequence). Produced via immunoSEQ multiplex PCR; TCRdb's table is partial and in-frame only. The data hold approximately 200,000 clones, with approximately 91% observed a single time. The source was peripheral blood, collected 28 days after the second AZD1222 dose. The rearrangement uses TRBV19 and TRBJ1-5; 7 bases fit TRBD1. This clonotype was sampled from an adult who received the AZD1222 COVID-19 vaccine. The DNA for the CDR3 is TGTGCCAGCTCAGGGGGATGGGGCAATCAGCCCCAGCATTTT. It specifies CASSGGWGNQPQHF.